These 8 T cell receptor beta chains were all obtained from the same sample, sequenced in a study of blood T cell repertoires in COVID-19 (dated by TCRdb to 2018 to 2021). The library was generated by the immunoSEQ multiplex PCR assay. TCRdb mirrors the immuneACCESS table, restricted to in-frame sequences. Some clones are absent from its copies; in checked studies, under half trace to an unresolved V gene, and the reason for the others is unknown. This sample has about 180,000 clones in its table, and nearly 80% of those were observed once. The ten largest clones add up to roughly 14% of the sample. The sequencing input was PBMCs or T cells enriched from blood (not recorded which). The receptors originated from a man between 60 and 70 years old who had been exposed to COVID-19.

The rearrangement joins TRBV6-5 to TRBJ2-7, with a tentative D call TRBD1 (6 bases). There are 14 residues in the CDR3. V lost 0 bases and J lost 4, with 10 bases in between. CDR1 and CDR2 (germline): MNHEY, SVGAGI. As DNA, the CDR3 is TGTGCCAGCAGTTACTCGGCAGGGGCTTACGAGCAGTACTTC. Encoded protein: CASSYSAGAYEQYF.

The rearrangement joins TRBV25-1 to TRBJ1-2; D is unresolved. The CDR3 totals 13 residues. Deletions cut 1 base from V and 5 bases from J, with 8 bases between. Germline lookup yields CDR1 MGHDK and CDR2 SYGVNS. The CDR3 coding sequence is TGTGCCAGCAGTGAATTGTCCAGATATGGCTACACCTTC. Translating it yields CASSELSRYGYTF.

The chain is built from TRBV7-2 and TRBJ1-2; TRBD1 matches at 8 bases. This CDR3 is 14 amino acids long. Germline CDR1 reads SGHTA; CDR2 reads FQGNSA. With 4 bases clipped from V and 1 base from J, the junction kept 2 bases outside the gene matches. The CDR3 DNA reads TGTGCCAGCAGCTCCGACAGGGGTAACTATGGCTACACCTTC. This encodes CASSSDRGNYGYTF.

This clone was recorded once. This chain uses TRBV19 with TRBJ2-2; unclear D gene. This CDR3 region has 15 residues. The V end lost 3 bases, the J end lost 3 bases, and 11 bases lay between the germline ends. The germline gives CDR1 LNHDA, CDR2 SQIVND (reference sequence). This chain's CDR3 is CASSMATLDTGELFF. The CDR3 DNA reads as TGTGCCAGTAGTATGGCCACCTTGGACACCGGGGAGCTGTTTTTT. Looking up the rest from reference TRBV19 and TRBJ2-2 gives the full variable domain: DGGITQSPKYLFRKEGQNVTLSCEQNLNHDAMYWYRQDPGQGLRLIYYSQIVNDFQKGDIAEGYSVSREKKESFPLTVTSAQKNPTAFYLCASSMATLDTGELFFGEGSRLTVL.

The chain carries TRBV28 and TRBJ1-1; no definite D call. CDR3 length: 14 amino acids. The germline V gene has CDR1 MDHEN and CDR2 SYDVKM. Deletions cut 3 bases from V and 1 base from J, with 9 bases between. CDR3 nucleotide sequence: TGTGCCAGCAGTTTCCCGAGCCAGAACACTGAAGCTTTCTTT. Translating gives CASSFPSQNTEAFF.

CDR3 loop: CASSEATGGTQYF. In DNA form, the CDR3 reads TGTGCCAGCAGTGAGGCTACAGGGGGGACGCAGTATTTT. This chain joins TRBV6-1 and TRBJ2-3, with 8 bases lining up with TRBD1. This CDR3 has 13 residues. Germline V lookup: CDR1 MNHNS, CDR2 SASEGT. The V segment lost 3 bases and the J segment 9 bases; nucleotides outside the gene matches: 5.

The chain couples TRBV10-1 to TRBJ1-5; perhaps TRBD1 as D (5 bases). The V end lost 3 bases, the J end lost 6 bases, and 12 bases lay between the germline ends. Per germline, CDR1 WNHNN and CDR2 SYGVQD (reference sequence). This CDR3 has 14 amino acids. The CDR3 nucleotides are TGCGCCAGCAGTGACGGGGGTTCGGGTCAGCCCCAGCATTTT. Translated, it gives CASSDGGSGQPQHF.

This sequence joins TRBV5-1 and TRBJ2-2; D is unclear. Looked up from germline, CDR1 is SGHRS and CDR2 is YFSETQ. This CDR3 has 16 amino acids. V was trimmed by 0 bases and J by 0 bases, leaving 9 bases between them. The CDR3 DNA reads TGCGCCAGCAGCTTGGGTGTTTCCACGAACACCGGGGAGCTGTTTTTT. Amino acids: CASSLGVSTNTGELFF.